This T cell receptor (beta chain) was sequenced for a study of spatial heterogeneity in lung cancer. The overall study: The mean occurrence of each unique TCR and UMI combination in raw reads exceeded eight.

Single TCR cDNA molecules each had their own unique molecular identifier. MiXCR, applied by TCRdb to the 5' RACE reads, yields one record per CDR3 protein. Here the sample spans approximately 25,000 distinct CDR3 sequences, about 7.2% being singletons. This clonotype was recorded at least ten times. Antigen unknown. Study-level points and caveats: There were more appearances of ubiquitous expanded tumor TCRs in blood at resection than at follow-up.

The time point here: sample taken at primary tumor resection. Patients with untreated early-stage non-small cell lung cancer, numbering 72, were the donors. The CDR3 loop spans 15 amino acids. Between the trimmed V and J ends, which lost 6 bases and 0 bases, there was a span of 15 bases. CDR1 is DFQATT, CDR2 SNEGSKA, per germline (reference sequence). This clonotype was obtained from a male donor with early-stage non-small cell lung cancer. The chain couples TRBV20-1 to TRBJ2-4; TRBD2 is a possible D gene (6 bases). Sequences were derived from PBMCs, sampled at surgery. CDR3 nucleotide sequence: TGCAGTGCCTACGGGACTTCTCTAGCCAAAAACATTCAGTACTTC. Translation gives CSAYGTSLAKNIQYF.